Included here is one TCR beta chain sequence, with context. No cognate antigen has been identified for it. Within one base of it there is no much larger clone, and no base qualities were kept. From the cysteine through the phenylalanine, the CDR3 covers 15 amino acids. The sequence is cut down to CDR3 DNA, 45 bases in frame from base 1. Trimming removed 6 bases from V and 1 base from J, leaving 15 bases between the germline ends. Taken from the germline V gene, the CDR1 and CDR2 loops are SGHTA and FQGNSA. A MiSeq instrument was used for deep resolution sequencing, which targeted depths ranging from 1 in 1 million up to 1 in 200,000 T cells, with coverage averaging 10x for each clonotype. TCR beta libraries were generated with the immunoSEQ hsTCRB Kit. On the study's bioinformatics: The data were analyzed with ImmunoSEQ Analyzer and ImmunoSEQ Data Assistant, and V, D and J gene assignments followed IMGT definitions. Clonality, which ranges from 0 to 1, was calculated by subtracting the normalized Shannon entropy of productive rearrangement frequencies from one. Only overrepresented clonotypes making up at least 0.05% of each patient's repertoire were included in the public clonotype analysis. About a dozen age-matched healthy donor repertoires from immuneACCESS served as clonality controls. Entries here come from immuneACCESS through TCRdb and include only in-frame sequences with V and J called. Some clones fail to appear in such tables; in the studies checked, an unresolved V gene covers under half of the shortfall, and the cause of the remainder is unknown. The V and J calls and clone size come from that table; D and trimming were worked out from the DNA. The sample records around 92,000 clones, approximately 77% of which are singletons. The top ten clones comprise roughly 25% of the sample.

This entry belongs to a study of cytotoxic CD8 clonotypes in ibrutinib-treated CLL (dated by TCRdb to the early 2020s). Regarding the study in general: The cohort included some 14 treatment-naive and eleven to twelve relapsed/refractory patients; around 18 were IGHV unmutated. Responses were partial in roughly 24 patients and complete in 2; after median 68 months follow-up, about 14 stayed in remission and approximately 12 progressed. Response samples were taken after a median of 12 months on treatment, ranging from roughly 6 to 36 months. On average, each sample yielded about 250,000 productive templates and tens of thousands of productive rearrangements. Longitudinal samples were available for 26 of the 86 trial participants. Cryopreserved peripheral blood mononuclear cells were obtained before treatment, at response, and at either sustained remission or disease progression. Every sample from remission and from progressive disease was obtained while the patients were still on ibrutinib. General findings and caveats noted by the study authors: Sustained-remission and progressing patients did not have matched sampling times, and lymph node repertoires were not examined. Clonality rose at ibrutinib response, remained stable during sustained remission, and dropped back toward baseline at progression. Public clonotypes were rare and either shrank or stayed stable during treatment, and the rise in clonality at ibrutinib response reflected expansion of private clonotypes. Baseline clonality exceeded that of age-matched healthy donors and correlated strongly with circulating CD8+ T-cell counts.

Sample time point, as interpreted from the label and publication: 20 to 25 months on ibrutinib. Roughly 2.2 micrograms of genomic DNA were extracted from cryopreserved PBMCs for TCR beta library preparation. Longitudinal blood samples from CLL patients on ibrutinib monotherapy underwent high-throughput TCR beta sequencing. Patients were enrolled in a phase 2 open-label single-center ibrutinib monotherapy trial. Sequenced material: PBMCs, taken after 24 months of ibrutinib treatment. The chain is encoded by TRBV7-2 joined to TRBJ2-5, with TRBD2 tentatively as D gene (6 bases match). This TCR was recovered from a human donor with chronic lymphocytic leukemia. The CDR3 region reads CASSTRREFQETQYF. The nucleotide sequence reads TGTGCCAGCAGTACCCGACGGGAGTTCCAAGAGACCCAGTACTTC.